The 25 T cell receptor beta chains below come from one sample, sequenced in a study of metastatic and nonmetastatic thyroid tumors. Among the patients, none had received any treatment before thyroid surgery. TCRdb re-called clones via MiXCR from the PCR reads. The data hold around 30,000 clones, with around 22% observed a single time. The sample was blood. These receptors were taken from a female donor with papillary thyroid cancer or a benign thyroid nodule (not recorded which). Some clones in this sample may be carry-over from other donors' samples.

This clone has a count of ten or more. The V and J genes are TRBV28 and TRBJ1-1; no firm D call. Trimming took 8 bases from V and 0 from J, leaving 4 bases between them. The CDR3 is made up of 11 amino acids. Germline V lookup: CDR1 MDHEN, CDR2 SYDVKM. In DNA form, the CDR3 reads TGTGCCAGCGTCATGAACACTGAAGCTTTCTTT. Translating it yields CASVMNTEAFF.

This clone was seen a handful of times. The gene calls are TRBV28 and TRBJ2-7, with D perhaps matching TRBD1 (5 bases). Germline V gene sequence: CDR1 MDHEN, CDR2 SYDVKM. This CDR3 is built from 13 residues. Deletions cut 2 bases from V and 0 bases from J, with 5 bases between. The CDR3 sequence is CASSLQGSYEQYF. CDR3 bases: TGTGCCAGCAGTTTACAGGGCTCCTACGAGCAGTACTTC.

This clone was observed many times. The gene calls are TRBV6-1 and TRBJ1-6; D uncertain. The CDR3 sequence is 11 residues long. The ends were cut back, 7 bases at V and 7 bases at J, with 5 bases in the middle. Germline V CDR1 and CDR2: MNHNS, SASEGT. CDR3 amino acids: CASNQNSPLHF. In DNA, the CDR3 is TGTGCCAGCAACCAAAATTCACCCCTCCACTTT.

This clone was detected ten times or more. The chain couples TRBV15 to TRBJ2-1; D may be TRBD2 (5 bases). The length of the CDR3 is 15 residues. V was shortened by 5 bases and J by 7 bases, with 18 bases between the two germline ends. The germline gives CDR1 LNHNV, CDR2 YYDKDF (reference sequence). The CDR3 coding sequence is TGTGCCACCAGCCATCTACGGGATGGAGTAAATGAGCAGTTCTTC. Translating gives CATSHLRDGVNEQFF.

In its sample, this clone was seen many times. J is TRBJ2-1 and V is TRBV4-1; TRBD2 matches 11 bases. Germline V lookup: CDR1 MGHRA, CDR2 YSYEKL. The CDR3 is 14 amino acids. Trimming removed 1 base from V and 7 bases from J; junction bases left unmatched: 0. The CDR3: CASSQGLAGNEQFF. The CDR3 DNA is TGCGCCAGCAGCCAAGGACTAGCGGGAAATGAGCAGTTCTTC.

The rearrangement links TRBV7-9 to TRBJ2-7, with 8 positions matching TRBD1. Germline V CDR1 and CDR2: SEHNR, FQNEAQ (reference sequence). The V and J ends lost 0 bases and 5 bases, in that order; junction bases with no gene match: 3. The length of the CDR3 is 14 residues. The CDR3 DNA reads TGTGCCAGCAGCTTAGCGCAGGGGGCCAACGAGCAGTACTTC. Its protein product is CASSLAQGANEQYF.

This clone was counted many times. The chain couples TRBV20-1 to TRBJ2-5; 7 nucleotides align to TRBD2. V gave up 7 bases and J gave up 5 bases; unmatched junction bases: 13. This CDR3 contains 14 residues. Per germline, CDR1 DFQATT and CDR2 SNEGSKA (reference sequence). DNA for the CDR3: TGCAGTGTGACCCCGGGGGGAGCGGGGGAGACCCAGTACTTC. Encoded protein: CSVTPGGAGETQYF.

This clone was counted once. The conserved final phenylalanine or tryptophan is absent from the CDR3, which likely points to a read error. The chain uses TRBV7-3 and TRBJ2-2; D call uncertain. The CDR3 is 15 amino acids. V was shortened by 2 bases and J by 1 base, with 8 bases between the two germline ends. Germline V gives CDR1 SGHTA, CDR2 FQGTGA. CDR3 loop: CASSLFPVNTGELFL. For the CDR3, the DNA is TGTGCCAGCAGCTTATTTCCGGTGAACACCGGGGAGCTGTTTCTT.

In this sample, this clone turned up many times. V gene TRBV6-1 combines with J gene TRBJ2-2; D is unclear. Trimming stripped 5 bases from V and 2 bases from J, with 6 bases between. This CDR3 has 13 residues. Germline lookup yields CDR1 MNHNS and CDR2 SASEGT. The CDR3 region has the DNA TGTGCCAGCAGTTCCGGAAACACCGGGGAGCTGTTTTTT. Protein: CASSSGNTGELFF.

Relative to its sample, this clone is medium-sized. This sequence joins TRBV5-1 and TRBJ2-7, with TRBD2 matching over 8 bases. CDR3 length equals 17 residues. The trim removed 0 bases at V and 0 bases at J, leaving 8 bases unmatched. CDR1 and CDR2 from the germline V gene are SGHRS and YFSETQ. The CDR3, as DNA: TGCGCCAGCAGCTTGGACCCTGGAAGCGGGAGCTCCTACGAGCAGTACTTC. As protein: CASSLDPGSGSSYEQYF.

Judged by abundance, this clone is medium-sized. CDR3 sequence reads: CASSYSRGDTQYF. The DNA of the CDR3 is TGTGCCAGCAGTTACTCGAGAGGAGATACGCAGTATTTT. This chain links TRBV6-2 or TRBV6-3 with TRBJ2-3; no firm D call. CDR3 length equals 13 residues. V was clipped by 0 bases and J by 5 bases, with 6 bases between them. From germline, CDR1 is MNHEY and CDR2 SVGEGT.

This clone was recorded at least ten times. This sequence joins TRBV5-8 and TRBJ2-1; D uncertain. The CDR3 length is 15 residues. Germline values: CDR1 SGHTS, CDR2 YDEGEE. V was trimmed by 4 bases and J by 4 bases, leaving 15 bases between them. CDR3 bases: TGTGCCAGCAGCCGACTCGCCGACGTGTACAATGAGCAGTTCTTC. Translation: CASSRLADVYNEQFF.

The chain uses TRBV11-2 and TRBJ2-1, with a possible D match to TRBD1 (6 bases). Between the trimmed V and J ends, which lost 4 bases and 7 bases, there was a span of 20 bases. CDR1 and CDR2 from the germline V gene are SGHAT and FQNNGV. The CDR3 is made up of 16 amino acids. The CDR3 spells CASSSNRGQGWNEQFF. The CDR3 bases are TGTGCCAGCAGCTCCAATCGTGGGCAGGGGTGGAATGAGCAGTTCTTC.

This clone occurred a few times. The rearrangement links TRBV28 to TRBJ1-5; no reliable D call. CDR1 is MDHEN and CDR2 is SYDVKM in the germline V gene. This CDR3 contains 11 residues. V was shortened by 8 bases and J by 9 bases, with 11 bases between the two germline ends. This chain's CDR3 is CASSPTGPQHF. The CDR3 coding sequence is TGTGCCAGCTCCCCCACGGGGCCCCAGCATTTT.

This clone was detected ten times or more. The chain uses TRBV4-1 and TRBJ2-7; the match to TRBD1 covers 9 bases. Germline CDR1 and CDR2: MGHRA and YSYEKL. The junction had 11 bases not matched to a gene; V was cut back by 6 bases and J by 5 bases. This CDR3 has 15 residues. CDR3 protein: CASSLGTGNNHEQYF. In DNA form, the CDR3 reads TGCGCCAGCAGTTTAGGGACAGGGAATAATCACGAGCAGTACTTC.

This clone was seen at least ten times. The CDR3 DNA follows: TGTGCCAGCAGCTTAAATCCGGGGGTGAACACTGAAGCTTTCTTT. Encoded protein: CASSLNPGVNTEAFF. V and J are TRBV7-2 and TRBJ1-1; D perhaps matches TRBD1 (5 bases). This CDR3 is built from 15 residues. Between the trimmed V and J ends, which lost 2 bases and 0 bases, there was a span of 10 bases. CDR1 is SGHTA and CDR2 is FQGNSA in the germline V gene.

The chain combines TRBV5-1 with TRBJ1-1; D remains ambiguous. The CDR3 runs 13 residues. Trimming pared 0 bases from V and 0 bases from J, leaving 3 bases between. Per germline, CDR1 SGHRS and CDR2 YFSETQ. CDR3 sequence reads: CASSLGVNTEAFF. For the CDR3, the DNA is TGCGCCAGCAGCTTGGGGGTGAACACTGAAGCTTTCTTT. Full variable domain (outside the CDR3, taken from reference TRBV5-1 and TRBJ1-1): KAGVTQTPRYLIKTRGQQVTLSCSPISGHRSVSWYQQTPGQGLQFLFEYFSETQRNKGNFPGRFSGRQFSNSRSEMNVSTLELGDSALYLCASSLGVNTEAFFGQGTRLTVV.

This clone was seen at least ten times. A read error is possible here, since a much larger clone lies one base away. The chain links TRBV27 to TRBJ2-2; D gene uncertain. Trimming took 8 bases from V and 5 from J, leaving 12 bases between them. The CDR3 has 13 residues. Germline CDR1 reads MNHEY; CDR2 reads SMNVEV (reference sequence). CDR3 region: CASRGDGTGELFF. The CDR3 DNA reads as TGTGCCAGCCGAGGAGACGGTACCGGGGAGCTGTTTTTT.

This clone was seen more than once but under ten times. The V and J genes are TRBV15 and TRBJ2-1; 12 nucleotides align to TRBD1. Trimming took 7 bases from V and 8 from J; bases not matched to a gene: 3. CDR1 is LNHNV, CDR2 YYDKDF, per germline (reference sequence). The CDR3 runs to 13 residues. The CDR3 DNA reads as TGTGCCACCAACCGGGACAGGGGGCATGAGCAGTTCTTC. This sequence encodes CATNRDRGHEQFF.

This clone was detected ten times or more. The V and J genes are TRBV28 and TRBJ1-5, with D possibly TRBD1 on 6 matching bases. This CDR3 is built from 17 residues. CDR1 is MDHEN and CDR2 is SYDVKM in the germline V gene. The germline V and J ends were trimmed by 5 bases and 0 bases, with 17 bases remaining between them. CDR3 in DNA: TGTGCCAGCAGTACCGATCGAGGGGGATATAGCAATCAGCCCCAGCATTTT. Translation gives CASSTDRGGYSNQPQHF.

Points on this clone: A much larger clone lies one base from this, so it may be a read error. Other nucleotide sequences in the sample specify the same CDR3. This chain connects TRBV12-3 or TRBV12-4 to TRBJ2-2; 12 bases are shared with TRBD1. With 6 bases clipped from V and 6 bases from J, the junction kept 8 bases outside the gene matches. This CDR3 region has 16 residues. The CDR3 sequence is CASSRGQGAVAGELFF. In DNA, the CDR3 is TGTGCCAGCAGCCGGGGACAGGGGGCTGTCGCCGGGGAGCTGTTTTTT.

This clone was seen many times. A much larger clone sits a single nucleotide away, making a read error possible. Other nucleotide sequences from this sample produce the same CDR3. V and J are TRBV24-1 and TRBJ2-6; a possible D gene is TRBD1 (5 bases). The CDR3 length is 16 residues. Per the germline V gene, CDR1 is KGHDR and CDR2 is SFDVKD. DNA of the CDR3: TGTGCCACTAGTGATTCCAGGGTCTTTGGGGCCAACGTCCTGACTTTC. Protein sequence: CATSDSRVFGANVLTF.

With regard to this clone: As the CDR3 is not closed by the conserved phenylalanine or tryptophan, this likely results from a read error. Because the CDR3's place on the DNA is in doubt, the DNA is left out and the CDR3 is given as listed by TCRdb. The J gene is TRBJ1-2, the V gene TRBV28. A total of 14 residues make up the CDR3, ends included. The V gene's germline CDR1 is MDHEN and CDR2 SYDVKM. The CDR3 loop reads CASRECRAWGGYSY.

CDR3 in amino acids: CASSYSGPYNSPLHF. As DNA, the CDR3 is TGTGCCAGCAGTTACTCGGGCCCCTATAATTCACCCCTCCACTTT. The chain is built from TRBV6-2 or TRBV6-3 and TRBJ1-6; D remains unclear. V was cut by 0 bases and J by 2 bases, with 5 bases left in between. This CDR3 spans 15 amino acids. Germline lookup yields CDR1 MNHEY and CDR2 SVGEGT.

This clone has at least ten counts. This chain connects TRBV29-1 to TRBJ2-7, with D perhaps being TRBD1 or TRBD2 (6 bases each). The CDR3 is made up of 13 amino acids. V was clipped by 7 bases and J by 2 bases, with 15 bases between them. In germline, CDR1 is SQVTM, CDR2 ANQGSEA. As DNA, the CDR3 is TGCAGCGCCGGGGGCGGGACCCCCTACGAGCAGTACTTC. This encodes CSAGGGTPYEQYF.